The clone carrying this T cell receptor (beta chain) occurred a few times. The CDR3 covers 13 residues. CDR1 and CDR2 (germline): WNHNN, SYGVQD (reference sequence). The V end lost 6 bases, the J end lost 5 bases, and 13 bases lay between the germline ends. This entry belongs to a study of blood T cell repertoires in COVID-19. In the study overall: Acute and convalescent COVID-19 samples came from the United States, Italy and Spain. Sample material is recorded as cDNA or gDNA derived from T cells, B-cell-depleted T cells, or PBMCs.

Per the authors' pipeline: The assay estimated nucleated cells by amplifying reference gene primers. Only in-frame clones appear in the TCRdb table, and some are missing; sequencing was by immunoSEQ multiplex PCR. The V and J calls and clone size are taken from that table; D and trimming were inferred from the DNA. This table has 90,000 to 120,000 clones, approximately 88% appearing once. The material sequenced was peripheral blood. The rearrangement uses TRBV10-1 and TRBJ1-1, with D possibly being TRBD1 (6 bases). This receptor was obtained from a woman in her sixties or seventies with acute or convalescent COVID-19. In DNA form, the CDR3 reads TGCGCCAGCAGGCCTACAGGGAAAACTGAAGCTTTCTTT. This gives the protein CASRPTGKTEAFF.